This T cell receptor beta chain comes out of a study of beta chain features in type 1 diabetes. This clone has just a few counts. Trimming shortened V by 7 bases and J by 9 bases, and 15 bases separated the two germline ends. The CDR3 has 12 amino acids. Per germline, CDR1 MDHEN and CDR2 SYDVKM. Sequencing targeted expressed TCRB transcripts, as all isolated RNA had been reverse transcribed. The method was immunoSEQ multiplex PCR; TCRdb's version includes in-frame clones alone and lacks a portion of them. The sample shows a few hundred thousand clones, roughly 15% of them seen only once. Sequenced input: naive CD4+ T cells from blood. This clonotype was sampled from a woman aged 18-35 years in good health. The chain uses TRBV28 and TRBJ2-5; tentative D call: TRBD2 (5 bases). CDR3 region: CASKIPTSPQYF. The CDR3 DNA reads as TGTGCCAGCAAAATCCCAACTAGTCCCCAGTACTTC.